This entry is about one T cell receptor beta chain. Its antigen is unknown. TCRdb processed the reads anew with MiXCR; each CDR3 protein has one entry. The sample records roughly 150,000 distinct CDR3 sequences, roughly 15% being singletons. V was pared by 5 bases and J by 6 bases, with 9 bases of the junction left unmatched. The CDR3 is 15 amino acids. Germline V CDR1 and CDR2: PRHDT, FYEKMQ (reference sequence). This entry comes from a study of T cell repertoires in cytomegalovirus infection. Study details: An indication of both CMV infection and matching HLA type came from public TCR beta signatures.

Broader study findings: Cumulative frequency of public TCR beta families picked out carriers of CMV plus the relevant HLA. HLA-C-restricted TCR beta clonotypes specific for CMV led the ex vivo response.

This TCR came from a human donor in good health (CMV status not recorded). Some clones in this sample may be carry-over from other donors' samples. The chain joins TRBV13 to TRBJ2-7; 11 positions agree with TRBD1. The sample consisted of CD8+ T cells from PBMCs. CDR3 coding DNA: TGTGCCAGCAGCCTCCGGGACAGGGGGAACGTCGAGCAGTACTTC. Encoded protein: CASSLRDRGNVEQYF.